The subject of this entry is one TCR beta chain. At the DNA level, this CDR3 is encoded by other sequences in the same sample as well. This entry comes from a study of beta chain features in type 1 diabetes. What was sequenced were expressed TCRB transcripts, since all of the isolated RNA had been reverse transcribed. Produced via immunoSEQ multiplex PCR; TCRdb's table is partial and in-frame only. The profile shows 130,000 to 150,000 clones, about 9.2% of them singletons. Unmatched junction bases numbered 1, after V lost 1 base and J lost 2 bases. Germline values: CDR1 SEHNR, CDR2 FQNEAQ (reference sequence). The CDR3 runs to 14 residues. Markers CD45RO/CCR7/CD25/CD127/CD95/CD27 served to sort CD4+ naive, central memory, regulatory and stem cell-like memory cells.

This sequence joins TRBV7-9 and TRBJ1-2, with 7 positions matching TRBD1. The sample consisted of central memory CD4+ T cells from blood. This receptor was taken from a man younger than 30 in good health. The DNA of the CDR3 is TGTGCCAGCAGCTTAGGGGGACAGAACTATGGCTACACCTTC. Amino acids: CASSLGGQNYGYTF.